This T cell receptor beta chain was profiled in a study of T cell changes during pregnancy in multiple sclerosis. The V and J ends lost 5 bases and 4 bases, in that order; junction bases with no gene match: 6. Germline assignment: CDR1 LNHDA and CDR2 SQIVND (reference sequence). The CDR3 spans 14 residues. Produced via immunoSEQ multiplex PCR; TCRdb's table is partial and in-frame only. The sample yields some 100,000 clones, more than 90% seen once. This receptor was taken from a female donor with multiple sclerosis, enrolled in a pregnancy study. The source was peripheral blood, collected in the second trimester of pregnancy. The J gene is TRBJ2-5, the V gene TRBV19, with 8 nucleotides matching TRBD1. Here the CDR3 DNA reads TGTGCCAGTAGTGCGACGGACAGGGTAGAGACCCAGTACTTC. Translating it yields CASSATDRVETQYF.